A single T cell receptor (beta chain) is shown here with its context. TCRdb re-analyzed the 5' RACE reads; it lists each CDR3 protein once, without DNA. The table lists 110,000 to 150,000 distinct CDR3 sequences. CDR1 is LNHDA, CDR2 SQIVND, per germline (reference sequence). CDR3 length: 13 residues. This record belongs to a study of monozygotic twins with inflammatory bowel disease. Sequenced input: blood. This TCR derives from a human donor with ulcerative colitis or Crohn's disease, or a healthy co-twin of an affected twin (not recorded which). The V call is TRBV19, the J call TRBJ2-7; the TCRdb call, TRBD1, lacks DNA for checking. The CDR3 spells CASSPGTDYEQYF.